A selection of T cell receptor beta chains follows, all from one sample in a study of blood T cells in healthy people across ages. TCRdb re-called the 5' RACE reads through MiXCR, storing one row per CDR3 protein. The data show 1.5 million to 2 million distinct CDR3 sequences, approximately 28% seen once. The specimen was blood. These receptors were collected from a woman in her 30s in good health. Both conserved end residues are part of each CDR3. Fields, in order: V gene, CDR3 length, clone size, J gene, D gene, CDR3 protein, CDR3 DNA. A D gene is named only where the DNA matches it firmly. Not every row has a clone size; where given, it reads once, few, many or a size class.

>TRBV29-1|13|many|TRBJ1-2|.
CSVGTYGDYGYTF
TGCAGCGTTGGCACCTATGGGGACTATGGCTACACCTTC
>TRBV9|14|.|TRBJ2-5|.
CASSVEGTLETQYF
TGTGCCAGCAGCGTAGAGGGGACACTAGAGACCCAGTACTTC
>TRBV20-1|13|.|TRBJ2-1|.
CSAPKLHDNEQFF
TGCAGTGCTCCCAAACTTCACGACAATGAGCAGTTCTTC
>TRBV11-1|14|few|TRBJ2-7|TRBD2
CANRSRSGGYEQYF
TGTGCCAACAGAAGTAGGAGCGGGGGCTACGAGCAGTACTTC
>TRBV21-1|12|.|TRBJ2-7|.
CVGTGGTYEQYF
TGTGTCGGGACAGGGGGCACCTACGAGCAGTACTTC
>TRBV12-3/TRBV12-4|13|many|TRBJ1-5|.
CASSFSVNQPQHF
TGTGCCAGCAGTTTTTCGGTAAATCAGCCCCAGCATTTT
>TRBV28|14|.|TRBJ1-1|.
CASQDRALNTEAFF
TGTGCCAGCCAAGACCGGGCGTTGAACACTGAAGCTTTCTTT
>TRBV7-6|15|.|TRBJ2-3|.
CASSPGHRRTDTQYF
TGTGCCAGCAGCCCTGGACACCGACGCACAGATACGCAGTATTTT
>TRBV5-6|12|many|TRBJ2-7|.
CASSLRTYEQYF
TGTGCCAGCAGTTTACGAACCTACGAGCAGTACTTC
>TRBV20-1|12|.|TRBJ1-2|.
CSARDRLTGYTF
TGCAGTGCCAGAGACAGATTGACTGGCTACACCTTC
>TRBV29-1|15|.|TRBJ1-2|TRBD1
CSVGGRQGILYGYTF
TGCAGCGTTGGTGGGAGACAGGGAATACTCTATGGCTACACCTTC